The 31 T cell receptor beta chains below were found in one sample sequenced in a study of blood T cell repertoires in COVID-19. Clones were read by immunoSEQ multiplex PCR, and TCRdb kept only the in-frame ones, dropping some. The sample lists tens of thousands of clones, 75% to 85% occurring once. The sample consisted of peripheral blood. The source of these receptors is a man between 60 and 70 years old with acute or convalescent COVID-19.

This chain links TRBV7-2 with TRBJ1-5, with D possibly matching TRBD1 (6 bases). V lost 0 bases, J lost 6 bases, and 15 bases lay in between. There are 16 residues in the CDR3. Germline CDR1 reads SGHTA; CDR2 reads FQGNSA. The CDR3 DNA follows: TGTGCCAGCAGCTTAGCGGTTTCAGGGGCGGGTCAGCCCCAGCATTTT. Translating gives CASSLAVSGAGQPQHF.

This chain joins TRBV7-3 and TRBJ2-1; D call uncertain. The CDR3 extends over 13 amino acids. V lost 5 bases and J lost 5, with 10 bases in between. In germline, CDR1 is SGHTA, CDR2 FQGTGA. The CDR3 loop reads CASSISQNNEQFF. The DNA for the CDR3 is TGTGCCAGCAGCATCTCGCAGAACAATGAGCAGTTCTTC.

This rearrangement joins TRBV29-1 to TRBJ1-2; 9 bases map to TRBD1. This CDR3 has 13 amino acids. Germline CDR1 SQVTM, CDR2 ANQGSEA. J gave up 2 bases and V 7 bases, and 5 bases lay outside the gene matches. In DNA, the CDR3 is TGCAGCGGGGGGACAGGGTCCAACTATGGCTACACCTTC. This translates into CSGGTGSNYGYTF.

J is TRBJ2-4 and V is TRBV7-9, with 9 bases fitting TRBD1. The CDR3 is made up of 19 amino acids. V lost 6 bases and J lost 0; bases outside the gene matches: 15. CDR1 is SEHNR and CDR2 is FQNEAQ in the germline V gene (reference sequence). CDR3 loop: CASRNAGTGPPLAKNIQYF. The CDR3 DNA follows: TGTGCCAGCAGAAACGCCGGGACAGGGCCTCCTCTAGCCAAAAACATTCAGTACTTC. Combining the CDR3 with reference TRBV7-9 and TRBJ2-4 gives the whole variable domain DTGVSQNPRHKITKRGQNVTFRCDPISEHNRLYWYRQTLGQGPEFLTYFQNEAQLEKSRLLSDRFSAERPKGSFSTLEIQRTEQGDSAMYLCASRNAGTGPPLAKNIQYFGAGTRLSVL.

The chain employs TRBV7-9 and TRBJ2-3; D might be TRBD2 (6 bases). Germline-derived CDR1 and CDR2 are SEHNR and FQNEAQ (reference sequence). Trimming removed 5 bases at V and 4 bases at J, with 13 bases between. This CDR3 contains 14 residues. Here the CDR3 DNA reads TGTGCCAGCAGCCTCACTAGCCGGCCAGATACGCAGTATTTT. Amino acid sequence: CASSLTSRPDTQYF.

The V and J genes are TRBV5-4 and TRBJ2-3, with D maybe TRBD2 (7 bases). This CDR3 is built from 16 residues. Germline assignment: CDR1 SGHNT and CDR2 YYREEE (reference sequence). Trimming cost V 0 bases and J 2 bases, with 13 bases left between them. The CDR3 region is CASSLDYRGATDTQYF. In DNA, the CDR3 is TGTGCCAGCAGCTTGGACTATCGGGGGGCCACAGATACGCAGTATTTT.

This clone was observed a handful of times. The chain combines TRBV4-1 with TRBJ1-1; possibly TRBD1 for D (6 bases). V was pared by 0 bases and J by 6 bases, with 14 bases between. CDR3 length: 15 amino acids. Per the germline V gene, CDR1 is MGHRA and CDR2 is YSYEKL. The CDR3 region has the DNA TGCGCCAGCAGCCAAGAGGGTCGTGGGGGCTCTGAAGCTTTCTTT. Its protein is CASSQEGRGGSEAFF.

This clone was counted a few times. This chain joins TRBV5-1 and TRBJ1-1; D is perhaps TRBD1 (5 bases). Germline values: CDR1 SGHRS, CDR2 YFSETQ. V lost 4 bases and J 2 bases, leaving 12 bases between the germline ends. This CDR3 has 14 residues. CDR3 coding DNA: TGCGCCAGCAGCCGGGGGTCCCCTAACACTGAAGCTTTCTTT. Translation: CASSRGSPNTEAFF.

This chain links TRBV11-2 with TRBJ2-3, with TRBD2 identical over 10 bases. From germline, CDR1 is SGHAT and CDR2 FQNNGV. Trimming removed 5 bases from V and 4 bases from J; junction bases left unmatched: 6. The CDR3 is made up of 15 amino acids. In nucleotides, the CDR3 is TGTGCCAGCAGCGTAAGCGGGGGGGCCGCAGATACGCAGTATTTT. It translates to CASSVSGGAADTQYF. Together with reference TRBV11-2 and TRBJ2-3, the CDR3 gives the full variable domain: EAGVAQSPRYKIIEKRQSVAFWCNPISGHATLYWYQQILGQGPKLLIQFQNNGVVDDSQLPKDRFSAERLKGVDSTLKIQPAKLEDSAVYLCASSVSGGAADTQYFGPGTRLTVL.

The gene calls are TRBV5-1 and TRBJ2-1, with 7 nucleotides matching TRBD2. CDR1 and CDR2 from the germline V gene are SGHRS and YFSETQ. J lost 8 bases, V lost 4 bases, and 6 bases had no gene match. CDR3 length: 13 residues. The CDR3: CASSAGTNDEQFF. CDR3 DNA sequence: TGCGCCAGCAGCGCCGGGACTAATGATGAGCAGTTCTTC.

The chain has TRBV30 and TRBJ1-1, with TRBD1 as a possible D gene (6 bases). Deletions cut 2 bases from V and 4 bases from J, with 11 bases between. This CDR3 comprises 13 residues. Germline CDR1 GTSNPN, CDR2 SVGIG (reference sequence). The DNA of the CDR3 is TGTGCCTGGAGTCCTGGGACAAGCACTGAAGCTTTCTTT. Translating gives CAWSPGTSTEAFF.

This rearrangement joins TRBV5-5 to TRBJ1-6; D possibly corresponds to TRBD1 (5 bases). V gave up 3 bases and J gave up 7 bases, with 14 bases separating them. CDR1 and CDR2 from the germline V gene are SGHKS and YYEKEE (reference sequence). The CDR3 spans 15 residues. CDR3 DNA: TGTGCCAGCAGCTGGGGGGTGGCGGGGAATTCACCCCTCCACTTT. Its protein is CASSWGVAGNSPLHF.

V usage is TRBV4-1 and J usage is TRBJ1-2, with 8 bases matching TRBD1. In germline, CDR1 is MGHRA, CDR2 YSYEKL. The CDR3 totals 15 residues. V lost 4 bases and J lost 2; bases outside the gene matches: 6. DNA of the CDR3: TGCGCCAGCAGCCGAGCAGGACAGGGAAACTATGGCTACACCTTC. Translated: CASSRAGQGNYGYTF.

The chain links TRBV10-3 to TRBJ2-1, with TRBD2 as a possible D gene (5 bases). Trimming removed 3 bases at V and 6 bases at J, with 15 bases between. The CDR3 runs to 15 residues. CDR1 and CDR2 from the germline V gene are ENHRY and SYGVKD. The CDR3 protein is CAISEVTLASNEQFF. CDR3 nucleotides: TGTGCCATCAGTGAAGTTACGCTAGCAAGCAATGAGCAGTTCTTC.

CDR3 sequence: CASSLAPGSDEQFF. The CDR3, as DNA: TGTGCCAGCAGCTTGGCCCCAGGGTCCGATGAGCAGTTCTTC. This chain uses TRBV5-6 with TRBJ2-1, with D perhaps TRBD1 (5 bases). V lost 0 bases and J lost 8, with 12 bases in between. In germline, CDR1 is SGHDT, CDR2 YYEEEE. The CDR3 spans 14 residues.

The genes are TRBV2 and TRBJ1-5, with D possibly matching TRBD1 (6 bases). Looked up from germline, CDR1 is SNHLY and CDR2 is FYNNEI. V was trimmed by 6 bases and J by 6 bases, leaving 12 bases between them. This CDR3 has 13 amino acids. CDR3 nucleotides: TGTGCCAGCAGGACAGGTTCCGTTCAGCCCCAGCATTTT. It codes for CASRTGSVQPQHF.

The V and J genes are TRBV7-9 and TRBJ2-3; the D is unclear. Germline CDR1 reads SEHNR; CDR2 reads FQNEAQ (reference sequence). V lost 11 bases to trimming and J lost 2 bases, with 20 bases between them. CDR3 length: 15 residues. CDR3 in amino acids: CAAEEAHAYTDTQYF. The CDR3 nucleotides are TGTGCCGCGGAAGAAGCCCATGCGTACACAGATACGCAGTATTTT. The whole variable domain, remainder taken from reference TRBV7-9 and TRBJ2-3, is DTGVSQNPRHKITKRGQNVTFRCDPISEHNRLYWYRQTLGQGPEFLTYFQNEAQLEKSRLLSDRFSAERPKGSFSTLEIQRTEQGDSAMYLCAAEEAHAYTDTQYFGPGTRLTVL.

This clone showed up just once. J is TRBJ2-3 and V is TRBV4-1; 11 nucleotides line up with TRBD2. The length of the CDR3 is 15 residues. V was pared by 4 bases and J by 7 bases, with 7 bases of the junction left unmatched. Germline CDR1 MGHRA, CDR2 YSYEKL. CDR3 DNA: TGCGCCAGCAGCCTAGCGGGGGGGCAGGTAAATACGCAGTATTTT. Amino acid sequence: CASSLAGGQVNTQYF.

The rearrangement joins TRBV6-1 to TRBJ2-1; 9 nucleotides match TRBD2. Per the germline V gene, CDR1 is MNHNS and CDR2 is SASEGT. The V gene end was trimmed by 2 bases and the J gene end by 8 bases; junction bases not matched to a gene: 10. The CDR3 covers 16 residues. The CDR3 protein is CASSEQPSGAPYEQFF. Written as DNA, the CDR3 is TGTGCCAGCAGTGAACAGCCTAGCGGGGCACCATATGAGCAGTTCTTC.

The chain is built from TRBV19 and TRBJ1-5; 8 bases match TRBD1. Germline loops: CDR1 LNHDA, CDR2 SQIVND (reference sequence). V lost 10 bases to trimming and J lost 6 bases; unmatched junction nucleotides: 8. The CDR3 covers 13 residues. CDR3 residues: CATRDRRGQPQHF. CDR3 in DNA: TGTGCCACCAGGGACAGGCGGGGTCAGCCCCAGCATTTT.

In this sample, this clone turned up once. The DNA for the CDR3 is TGTGCCAGCTCATCCGGCTCTGGAAACACCATATATTTT. It is translated as CASSSGSGNTIYF. The gene calls are TRBV18 and TRBJ1-3; D unresolved. Germline V gene data show CDR1 as KGHSH and CDR2 as LQKENI. The CDR3 is made up of 13 amino acids. The V gene lost 5 bases and the J gene lost 0 bases, with 5 bases spanning the gap.

The CDR3 DNA reads TGTGCCAGCAGTCCCTCTCTAGCGGGGGGGACCTACGAGCAGTACTTC. Its protein product is CASSPSLAGGTYEQYF. V gene TRBV28 combines with J gene TRBJ2-7; 12 nucleotides line up with TRBD2. Losses at the gene ends were 5 bases for V and 2 bases for J; bases not matched to a gene: 7. The CDR3 has 16 residues. Germline values: CDR1 MDHEN, CDR2 SYDVKM.

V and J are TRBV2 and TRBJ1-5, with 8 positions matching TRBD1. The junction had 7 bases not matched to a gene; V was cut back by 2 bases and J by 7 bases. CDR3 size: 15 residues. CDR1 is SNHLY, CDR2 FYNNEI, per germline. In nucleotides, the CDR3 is TGTGCCAGCAGTGAACGGTCAGGGGGCCAGCAGCCCCAGCATTTT. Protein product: CASSERSGGQQPQHF.

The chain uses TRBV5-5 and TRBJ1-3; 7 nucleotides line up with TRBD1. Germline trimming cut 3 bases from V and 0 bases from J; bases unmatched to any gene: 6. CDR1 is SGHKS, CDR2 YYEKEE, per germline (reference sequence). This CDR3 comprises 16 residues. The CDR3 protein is CASSSGTVLSGNTIYF. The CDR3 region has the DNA TGTGCCAGCAGCTCAGGGACAGTGCTCTCTGGAAACACCATATATTTT. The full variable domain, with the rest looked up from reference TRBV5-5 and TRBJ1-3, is DAGVTQSPTHLIKTRGQQVTLRCSPISGHKSVSWYQQVLGQGPQFIFQYYEKEERGRGNFPDRFSARQFPNYSSELNVNALLLGDSALYLCASSSGTVLSGNTIYFGEGSWLTVV.

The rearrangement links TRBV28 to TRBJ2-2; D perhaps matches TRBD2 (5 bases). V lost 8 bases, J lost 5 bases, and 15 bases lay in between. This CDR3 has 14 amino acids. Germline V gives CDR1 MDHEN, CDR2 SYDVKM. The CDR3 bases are TGTGCCAGCGAACCCTTGCCGGGAACCGGGGAGCTGTTTTTT. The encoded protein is CASEPLPGTGELFF.

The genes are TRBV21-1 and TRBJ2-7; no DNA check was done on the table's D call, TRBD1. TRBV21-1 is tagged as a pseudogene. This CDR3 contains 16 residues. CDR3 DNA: TGTGCCAGCAGCAAAGGGGACAGGGGAAGCTCCTACGAGCAGTACGTC. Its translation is CASSKGDRGSSYEQYV.

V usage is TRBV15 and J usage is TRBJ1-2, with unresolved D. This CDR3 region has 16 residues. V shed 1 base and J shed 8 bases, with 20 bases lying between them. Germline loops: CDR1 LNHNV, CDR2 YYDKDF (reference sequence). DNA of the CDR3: TGTGCCACCAGCAGAGCATTGAGGGAGGTAGGCAACGGCTACACCTTC. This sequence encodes CATSRALREVGNGYTF.

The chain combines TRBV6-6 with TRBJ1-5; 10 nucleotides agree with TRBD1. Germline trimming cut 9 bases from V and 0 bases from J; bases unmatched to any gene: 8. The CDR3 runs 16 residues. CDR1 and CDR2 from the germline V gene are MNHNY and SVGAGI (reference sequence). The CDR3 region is CASRPGQGYSNQPQHF. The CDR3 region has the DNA TGTGCCAGTCGTCCGGGACAGGGGTATAGCAATCAGCCCCAGCATTTT.

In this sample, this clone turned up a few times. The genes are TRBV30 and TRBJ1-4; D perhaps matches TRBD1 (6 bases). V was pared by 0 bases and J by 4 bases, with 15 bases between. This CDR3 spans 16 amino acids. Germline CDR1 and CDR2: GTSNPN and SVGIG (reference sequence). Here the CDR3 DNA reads TGTGCCTGGAGTGTGGGTGGACAGTTATTTAATGAAAAACTGTTTTTT. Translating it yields CAWSVGGQLFNEKLFF. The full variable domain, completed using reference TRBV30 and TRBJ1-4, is SQTIHQWPATLVQPVGSPLSLECTVEGTSNPNLYWYRQAAGRGLQLLFYSVGIGQISSEVPQNLSASRPQDRQFILSSKKLLLSDSGFYLCAWSVGGQLFNEKLFFGSGTQLSVL.

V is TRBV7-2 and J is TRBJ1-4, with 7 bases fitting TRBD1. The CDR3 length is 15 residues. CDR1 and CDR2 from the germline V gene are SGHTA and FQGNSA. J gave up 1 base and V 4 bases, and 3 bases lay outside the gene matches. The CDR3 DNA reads TGTGCCAGCAGCTCTAGACAGGGAACTAATGAAAAACTGTTTTTT. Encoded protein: CASSSRQGTNEKLFF.

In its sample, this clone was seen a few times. CDR3 residues: CASSTGSSGNTIYF. CDR3 bases: TGTGCCAGCAGTACTGGGAGCTCTGGAAACACCATATATTTT. This sequence joins TRBV6-2 or TRBV6-3 and TRBJ1-3; D remains unclear. Trimming took off 5 bases at V and 0 bases at J, with 8 bases between the two ends. Germline V gives CDR1 MNHEY, CDR2 SVGEGT. The CDR3 consists of 14 residues.